The 2 T cell receptor beta chains reported below all come from one sample, sequenced in a study of spatial heterogeneity in lung cancer. As for time point: sample taken at primary tumor resection. Unsorted samples of tumor, nontumor lung or frozen PBMC had their whole RNA sequenced. TCRdb re-analysed the 5' RACE reads in MiXCR, keeping a single row per CDR3 protein. The sample lists around 87,000 distinct CDR3 sequences, over 9.5% occurring once. The sample here was PBMCs, taken at surgery. The receptors were gathered from a male donor with early-stage non-small cell lung cancer.

The rearrangement joins TRBV28 to TRBJ1-5, with D unresolved. This CDR3 is built from 14 residues. Trimming pared 3 bases from V and 2 bases from J, leaving 8 bases between. Germline V gene lookup returns CDR1 MDHEN and CDR2 SYDVKM. The CDR3 protein is CASSLSGGNQPQHF. The DNA for the CDR3 is TGTGCCAGCAGTTTGAGCGGGGGCAATCAGCCCCAGCATTTT.

The sample holds a few counts of this clonotype. The chain couples TRBV4-3 to TRBJ2-7, with D unclear. Germline V gene sequence: CDR1 LGHNA, CDR2 YSLEER. The CDR3 contains 13 residues. Trimming removed 0 bases from V and 6 bases from J, with 9 bases in between. The CDR3 coding sequence is TGCGCCAGCAGCCAAGAGGTTGTGGGCGAGCAGTACTTC. Amino acid sequence: CASSQEVVGEQYF.